The source of this TCR beta chain is a study of T cells in localized non-small cell lung cancer. TCRdb's table, derived via immunoSEQ multiplex PCR, lists solely in-frame clones and lacks some. The sample holds roughly 33,000 clones, roughly 90% seen once. The CDR3 runs to 16 residues. Trimming removed 4 bases at V and 10 bases at J, with 23 bases between. The germline V gene encodes CDR1 SGHTA and CDR2 FQGNSA. The sample consisted of peripheral blood, taken before any cancer treatment. The source of this sequence is a man aged 35 to 70 with stage I lung adenocarcinoma. The chain joins TRBV7-2 to TRBJ1-5; tentative D call: TRBD1 (5 bases). CDR3: CASSSTEWGGYAPQHF. The CDR3 region has the DNA TGTGCCAGCAGCTCAACAGAGTGGGGCGGGTATGCACCCCAGCATTTT.